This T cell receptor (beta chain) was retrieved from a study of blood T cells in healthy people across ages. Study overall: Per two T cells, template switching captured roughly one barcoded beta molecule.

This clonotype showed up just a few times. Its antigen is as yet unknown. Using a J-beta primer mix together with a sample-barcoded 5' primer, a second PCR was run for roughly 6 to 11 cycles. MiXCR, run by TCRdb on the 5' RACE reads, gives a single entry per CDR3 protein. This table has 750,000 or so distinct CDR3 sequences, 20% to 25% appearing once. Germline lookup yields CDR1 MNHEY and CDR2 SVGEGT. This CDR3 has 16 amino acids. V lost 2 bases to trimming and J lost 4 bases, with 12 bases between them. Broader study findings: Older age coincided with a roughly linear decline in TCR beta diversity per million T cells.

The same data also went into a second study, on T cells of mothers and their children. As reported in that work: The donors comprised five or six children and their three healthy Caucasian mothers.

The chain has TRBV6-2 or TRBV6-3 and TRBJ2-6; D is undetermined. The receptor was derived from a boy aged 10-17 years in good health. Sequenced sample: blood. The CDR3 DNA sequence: TGTGCCAGCAGTTACGCGCCCGGGTTGGGGGCCAACGTCCTGACTTTC. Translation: CASSYAPGLGANVLTF.